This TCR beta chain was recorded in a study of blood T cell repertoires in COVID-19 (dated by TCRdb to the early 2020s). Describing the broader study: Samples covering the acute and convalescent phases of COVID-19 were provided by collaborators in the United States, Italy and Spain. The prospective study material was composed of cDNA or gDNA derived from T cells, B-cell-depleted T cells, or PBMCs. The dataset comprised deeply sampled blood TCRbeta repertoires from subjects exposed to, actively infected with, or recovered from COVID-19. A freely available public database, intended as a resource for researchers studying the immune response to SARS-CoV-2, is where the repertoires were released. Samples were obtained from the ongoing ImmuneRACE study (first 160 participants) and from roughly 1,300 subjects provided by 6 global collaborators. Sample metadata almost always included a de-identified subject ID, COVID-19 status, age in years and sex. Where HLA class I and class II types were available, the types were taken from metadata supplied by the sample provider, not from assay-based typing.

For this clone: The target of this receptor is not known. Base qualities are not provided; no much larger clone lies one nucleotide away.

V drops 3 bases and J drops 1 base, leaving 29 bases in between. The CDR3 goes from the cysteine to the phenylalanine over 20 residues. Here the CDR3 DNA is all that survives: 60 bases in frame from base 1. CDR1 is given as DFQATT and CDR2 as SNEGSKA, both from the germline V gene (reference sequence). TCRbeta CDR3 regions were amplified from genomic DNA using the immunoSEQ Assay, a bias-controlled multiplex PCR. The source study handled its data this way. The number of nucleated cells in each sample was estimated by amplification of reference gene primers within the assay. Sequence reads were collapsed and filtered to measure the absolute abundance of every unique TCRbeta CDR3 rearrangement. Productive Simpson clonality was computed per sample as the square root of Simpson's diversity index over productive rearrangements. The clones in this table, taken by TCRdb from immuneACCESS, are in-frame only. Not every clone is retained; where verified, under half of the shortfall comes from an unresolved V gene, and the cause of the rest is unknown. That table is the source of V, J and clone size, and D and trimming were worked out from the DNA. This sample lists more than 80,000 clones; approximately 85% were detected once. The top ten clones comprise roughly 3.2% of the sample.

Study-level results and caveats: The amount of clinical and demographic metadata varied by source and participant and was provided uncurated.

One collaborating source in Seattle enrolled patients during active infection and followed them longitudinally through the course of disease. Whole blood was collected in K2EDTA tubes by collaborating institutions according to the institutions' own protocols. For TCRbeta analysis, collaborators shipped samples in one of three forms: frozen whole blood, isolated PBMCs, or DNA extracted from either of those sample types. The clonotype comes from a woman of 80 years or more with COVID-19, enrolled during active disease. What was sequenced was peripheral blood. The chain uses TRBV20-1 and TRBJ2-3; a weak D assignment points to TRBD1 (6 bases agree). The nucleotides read TGCAGTGCTAGTTTAGGGCGACATAACAGGGCGCCCCCCGGCACAGATACGCAGTATTTT. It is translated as CSASLGRHNRAPPGTDTQYF.